These 10 T cell receptor beta chains originate from one sample sequenced in a study of blood T cell repertoires in COVID-19. TCRdb keeps only in-frame clones here, not all; method: immunoSEQ multiplex PCR. The profile shows approximately 350,000 clones, roughly 80% of them singletons. The specimen was PBMCs or T cells enriched from blood (not recorded which). Receptor source: a woman aged 45 to 65 who had recovered from COVID-19.

The CDR3, as DNA: TGCGCCAGCAGCCAAACGACAGGGTACAGCTCCTACGAGCAGTACTTC. It codes for CASSQTTGYSSYEQYF. J is TRBJ2-7 and V is TRBV5-1; 7 bases fit TRBD1. The CDR3 has 16 amino acids. The junction had 10 bases not matched to a gene; V was cut back by 4 bases and J by 0 bases. CDR1 and CDR2 from the germline V gene are SGHRS and YFSETQ.

The J gene is TRBJ1-2, the V gene TRBV9, with 7 nucleotides matching TRBD1. CDR1 is SGDLS, CDR2 YYNGEE, per germline. This CDR3 has 15 residues. V lost 0 bases, J lost 4 bases, and 6 bases stayed unmatched. The CDR3 loop is CASSVASQGVYGYTF. The CDR3 nucleotides are TGTGCCAGCAGCGTAGCGAGTCAGGGGGTCTATGGCTACACCTTC. The full variable domain, in which reference TRBV9 and TRBJ1-2 provide the parts outside the CDR3, is DSGVTQTPKHLITATGQRVTLRCSPRSGDLSVYWYQQSLDQGLQFLIQYYNGEERAKGNILERFSAQQFPDLHSELNLSSLELGDSALYFCASSVASQGVYGYTFGSGTRLTVV.

A single count supports this clone. The chain joins TRBV14 to TRBJ2-1, with D possibly being TRBD2 (7 bases). The CDR3 is made up of 15 amino acids. Germline assignment: CDR1 SGHDN and CDR2 FVKESK. The V and J ends lost 0 bases and 8 bases respectively, with 14 bases between them. CDR3 sequence (DNA): TGTGCCAGCAGCCAAGATCGGGGGGCCGTCGATGAGCAGTTCTTC. Translated: CASSQDRGAVDEQFF.

The V gene is TRBV19, the J gene TRBJ1-6; 11 positions match TRBD1. The CDR3 contains 14 residues. Germline V gives CDR1 LNHDA, CDR2 SQIVND (reference sequence). V dropped 3 bases and J dropped 9; count of bases not matched to a gene: 1. The CDR3 reads CASSMGQGVSPLHF. The CDR3 DNA is TGTGCCAGTAGTATGGGACAGGGGGTTTCACCCCTCCACTTT.

The V call is TRBV30, the J call TRBJ2-7, with D perhaps TRBD1 (6 bases). Germline-derived CDR1 and CDR2 are GTSNPN and SVGIG (reference sequence). The CDR3 has 15 residues. Trimming pared 3 bases from V and 0 bases from J, leaving 15 bases between. The CDR3 loop reads CAWRPWTASSYEQYF. CDR3 in DNA: TGTGCCTGGAGACCTTGGACAGCCTCCTCCTACGAGCAGTACTTC.

This chain joins TRBV7-2 and TRBJ1-2; D remains ambiguous. V dropped 1 base and J dropped 3 bases, with 12 bases sitting between them. The CDR3 extends over 15 amino acids. Germline lookup yields CDR1 SGHTA and CDR2 FQGNSA. The CDR3 loop reads CASSLVSSEYYGYTF. The DNA for the CDR3 is TGTGCCAGCAGCTTAGTGTCGTCGGAGTACTATGGCTACACCTTC.

V gene TRBV19 combines with J gene TRBJ2-1, with TRBD2 identical over 9 bases. Germline V lookup: CDR1 LNHDA, CDR2 SQIVND (reference sequence). With 4 bases clipped from V and 7 bases from J, the junction kept 11 bases outside the gene matches. The CDR3 runs to 16 residues. For the CDR3, the DNA is TGTGCCAGTAGTAAGCGTGGCGGGAGGGGGGGAAATGAGCAGTTCTTC. Amino acids: CASSKRGGRGGNEQFF.

Comments on this clone: The junction and the germline gene differ at one end; a read error may be behind it. The chain joins TRBV11-3 to TRBJ1-5, with TRBD1 identical over 7 bases. This CDR3 contains 16 residues. The germline gives CDR1 SGHNT, CDR2 YENEEA. The chain's CDR3 is CASSLGRQGSDQPQHF. For the CDR3, the DNA is TGTGCCAGCAGCTTAGGGAGACAGGGTAGCGATCAGCCCCAGCATTTT.

This chain links TRBV5-1 with TRBJ1-1; 9 positions match TRBD1. J lost 4 bases, V lost 4 bases, and 5 bases had no gene match. CDR3 length: 14 amino acids. Germline V gene data show CDR1 as SGHRS and CDR2 as YFSETQ. The CDR3 sequence is CASSTGQGGTEAFF. The CDR3 DNA reads TGCGCCAGCAGCACGGGACAGGGTGGCACTGAAGCTTTCTTT.

The chain links TRBV6-5 to TRBJ1-2; no clear D. V was trimmed by 7 bases and J by 4 bases, leaving 16 bases between them. Germline V lookup: CDR1 MNHEY, CDR2 SVGAGI. CDR3 length: 14 residues. CDR3: CASNPAGDLYGYTF. As DNA, the CDR3 is TGTGCCAGCAACCCGGCGGGCGACCTCTATGGCTACACCTTC.